The present T cell receptor (beta chain) was sequenced within a study of regulatory T cells in long-lasting Graves disease. Study-level results: Compared with new cases, persistent Graves' patients showed reduced TCR diversity. Persistent disease preferred TRBV28, TRBJ1-2 and TRBJ2-5.

To make TCR beta libraries, researchers used iRepertoire HTBI primers and Arm-PCR of CDR3 regions. As handled by the study authors: Identification yielded approximately 66 TRBV and about 15 TRBJ segments across samples. In TCRdb, the multiplex PCR reads were re-called with MiXCR into one record per CDR3 protein. The V and J calls shown here were made by TCRdb, not taken from the authors' results. The sample records 200,000 to 250,000 distinct CDR3 sequences, 20% being singletons. The sample's time point: newly diagnosed GD, antithyroid drugs for less than 3 months. RNA from PBMCs was the source of the TCR library. EDTA tubes collected 7.5 to 9.5 milliliters of peripheral blood. CDR3 length: 11 residues. Per the germline V gene, CDR1 is SNHLY and CDR2 is FYNNEI. Trimming took off 6 bases at V and 8 bases at J, with 10 bases between the two ends. Turning to this clonotype: Its cognate antigen is unknown.

The receptor was isolated from a female donor with Graves disease. This sample comprised peripheral blood mononuclear cells (PBMCs), obtained at new diagnosis, from a patient treated with antithyroid drugs. The V call is TRBV2, the J call TRBJ1-1, with D perhaps TRBD1 (6 bases). The CDR3 spells CASRYGQEAFF. CDR3 coding DNA: TGTGCCAGCAGATATGGACAGGAAGCTTTCTTT.